Listed here are 30 T cell receptor beta chains from one sample, sequenced in a study of T cells after yellow fever vaccination. TCRdb used MiXCR to reprocess the 5' RACE reads, holding one entry per CDR3 protein. The sample has roughly 320,000 distinct CDR3 sequences; about 10% are singletons. This specimen consisted of CD4+ T cells sorted from PBMCs, obtained 45 days after the yellow fever booster vaccination. These receptors were taken from a man between 18 and 35 years old who received the YFV17D yellow fever vaccine.

In this sample, this clonotype turned up a few times. The chain links TRBV6-2 or TRBV6-3 to TRBJ1-2; D is uncertain. CDR1 is MNHEY, CDR2 SVGEGT, per germline. V lost 6 bases and J 6 bases, leaving 11 bases between the germline ends. This CDR3 spans 12 amino acids. CDR3 in amino acids: CASRQKPHGYTF. DNA for the CDR3: TGTGCCAGCAGGCAGAAGCCGCATGGCTACACCTTC.

This clonotype was seen a handful of times. This chain connects TRBV28 to TRBJ2-5, with D uncertain. The ends were cut back, 6 bases at V and 5 bases at J, with 16 bases in the middle. CDR1 is MDHEN, CDR2 SYDVKM, per germline. The CDR3 runs 14 residues. CDR3 region: CASSPAGLMETQYF. The DNA of the CDR3 is TGTGCCAGCAGCCCCGCCGGGCTGATGGAGACCCAGTACTTC.

This clonotype occurred a few times. The chain couples TRBV6-5 to TRBJ1-1; D gene ambiguous. Trimming pared 2 bases from V and 4 bases from J, leaving 8 bases between. Germline CDR1 MNHEY, CDR2 SVGAGI. This CDR3 is built from 13 residues. DNA of the CDR3: TGTGCCAGCAGTTACAGAGGTTCCACTGAAGCTTTCTTT. This translates into CASSYRGSTEAFF.

The V call is TRBV27, the J call TRBJ2-1; 9 positions match TRBD1. J lost 4 bases, V lost 6 bases, and 4 bases had no gene match. CDR3 length: 14 amino acids. The V gene's germline CDR1 is MNHEY and CDR2 SMNVEV (reference sequence). Written as DNA, the CDR3 is TGTGCCAGCAGCCGACAGGGGGGTTACAATGAGCAGTTCTTC. This encodes CASSRQGGYNEQFF.

This clonotype has more than one count but fewer than ten. The V call is TRBV5-6, the J call TRBJ1-6; perhaps TRBD1 as D (5 bases). The V end lost 4 bases, the J end lost 8 bases, and 16 bases lay between the germline ends. There are 15 residues in the CDR3. Germline values: CDR1 SGHDT, CDR2 YYEEEE. This chain's CDR3 is CASSLNPGGYSPLHF. In DNA, the CDR3 is TGTGCCAGCAGCCTAAATCCGGGGGGATATTCACCCCTCCACTTT.

This clonotype showed up just a few times. The V gene is TRBV12-3 or TRBV12-4, the J gene TRBJ2-1; possibly TRBD1 for D (5 bases). The CDR3 spans 14 residues. Deletions cut 6 bases from V and 4 bases from J, with 13 bases between. The CDR3 nucleotides read TGTGCCAGCAGACCCGACAGCTTGTACAATGAGCAGTTCTTC. It codes for CASRPDSLYNEQFF.

V and J are TRBV12-3 or TRBV12-4 and TRBJ1-3; no firm D call. Trimming took 10 bases from V and 1 from J, leaving 14 bases between them. The CDR3 is 14 amino acids. The CDR3 spells CAISRAVSGNTIYF. In DNA, the CDR3 is TGTGCCATCTCTAGGGCAGTATCTGGAAACACCATATATTTT.

A few counts support this clonotype. The J gene is TRBJ1-2, the V gene TRBV20-1, with D possibly TRBD1 on 5 matching bases. Germline V gene data show CDR1 as DFQATT and CDR2 as SNEGSKA (reference sequence). V lost 0 bases to trimming and J lost 0 bases, with 11 bases between them. CDR3 length: 15 residues. CDR3 in amino acids: CSARDVGVTNYGYTF. The DNA for the CDR3 is TGCAGTGCTAGAGATGTGGGGGTTACTAACTATGGCTACACCTTC.

This sequence joins TRBV20-1 and TRBJ2-4, with a tentative D call TRBD1 (6 bases). Germline V lookup: CDR1 DFQATT, CDR2 SNEGSKA (reference sequence). CDR3 length: 12 amino acids. The V gene lost 5 bases and the J gene lost 13 bases, with 18 bases spanning the gap. The chain's CDR3 is CSAGTGSVVQYF. The CDR3 nucleotides are TGCAGTGCTGGCACAGGGTCTGTAGTACAGTACTTC.

This clonotype has just a few counts. The V and J genes are TRBV7-8 and TRBJ2-5; D call uncertain. Germline assignment: CDR1 SGHVS and CDR2 FQNEAQ. V shed 6 bases and J shed 4 bases, with 15 bases lying between them. This CDR3 has 14 amino acids. The CDR3 reads CASSRGRLRETQYF. The CDR3 DNA reads as TGTGCCAGCAGTAGAGGTCGACTTAGAGAGACCCAGTACTTC.

Only a few counts were recorded for this clonotype. The chain is built from TRBV5-1 and TRBJ2-7, with TRBD1 matching over 12 bases. Germline-derived CDR1 and CDR2 are SGHRS and YFSETQ. V lost 2 bases and J lost 5; bases outside the gene matches: 2. The CDR3 contains 14 residues. This CDR3 is CASSFRDRGHEQYF. CDR3 in DNA: TGCGCCAGCAGCTTCCGGGACAGGGGGCACGAGCAGTACTTC. The full variable domain, its missing parts supplied by reference TRBV5-1 and TRBJ2-7, is KAGVTQTPRYLIKTRGQQVTLSCSPISGHRSVSWYQQTPGQGLQFLFEYFSETQRNKGNFPGRFSGRQFSNSRSEMNVSTLELGDSALYLCASSFRDRGHEQYFGPGTRLTVT.

This clonotype was detected only a few times. The J gene is TRBJ2-1, the V gene TRBV12-3 or TRBV12-4; 7 positions match TRBD1. J gave up 2 bases and V 1 base, and 2 bases lay outside the gene matches. CDR3 length: 15 amino acids. The CDR3 spells CASSLVQGAYNEQFF. The DNA of the CDR3 is TGTGCCAGCAGTTTAGTCCAGGGGGCCTACAATGAGCAGTTCTTC.

The gene calls are TRBV5-4 and TRBJ2-5; D not certain. V lost 4 bases and J lost 0, with 10 bases in between. From germline, CDR1 is SGHNT and CDR2 YYREEE (reference sequence). The CDR3 loop spans 14 amino acids. CDR3 amino acids: CASSPRAYQETQYF. In nucleotides, the CDR3 is TGTGCCAGCAGCCCACGGGCCTACCAAGAGACCCAGTACTTC.

There are many counts of this clonotype. The chain couples TRBV7-6 to TRBJ1-1; D unresolved. The CDR3 covers 13 residues. V dropped 1 base and J dropped 5 bases, with 8 bases sitting between them. Germline V CDR1 and CDR2: SGHVS, FNYEAQ. The CDR3 DNA reads as TGTGCCAGCAGCTTAGGGCGTCAGACTGAAGCTTTCTTT. Residues: CASSLGRQTEAFF.

The gene calls are TRBV20-1 and TRBJ2-1; D not certain. Germline V gene lookup returns CDR1 DFQATT and CDR2 SNEGSKA (reference sequence). Trimming removed 5 bases at V and 10 bases at J, with 12 bases between. This CDR3 has 11 amino acids. CDR3 bases: TGCAGTGCTGTCCCCACTCGGGAGCAGTTCTTC. It codes for CSAVPTREQFF.

The chain couples TRBV6-2 or TRBV6-3 to TRBJ2-6; tentative D call: TRBD1 (6 bases). V was trimmed by 10 bases and J by 4 bases, leaving 17 bases between them. Germline CDR1 is MNHEY and CDR2 is SVGEGT. The CDR3 contains 15 residues. The CDR3 reads CATSQQGAGANVLTF. CDR3 coding DNA: TGTGCCACCTCGCAACAGGGAGCAGGGGCCAACGTCCTGACTTTC.

The chain couples TRBV3-1 to TRBJ1-1, with D tentatively TRBD1 (5 bases). CDR1 is LGHDT, CDR2 YNNKEL, per germline (reference sequence). The CDR3 is 13 amino acids. Trimming removed 1 base at V and 10 bases at J, with 13 bases between. In nucleotides, the CDR3 is TGTGCCAGCAGCCAAGTATCCGGGGGTATAGCTTTCTTT. Translating it yields CASSQVSGGIAFF. Combining the CDR3 with reference TRBV3-1 and TRBJ1-1 gives the whole variable domain DTAVSQTPKYLVTQMGNDKSIKCEQNLGHDTMYWYKQDSKKFLKIMFSYNNKELIINETVPNRFSPKSPDKAHLNLHINSLELGDSAVYFCASSQVSGGIAFFGQGTRLTVV.

J is TRBJ2-5 and V is TRBV11-1; D is perhaps TRBD2 (5 bases). From germline, CDR1 is SGHAT and CDR2 FQDESV (reference sequence). Trimming pared 2 bases from V and 4 bases from J, leaving 14 bases between. CDR3 length: 15 residues. CDR3 sequence (DNA): TGTGCCAGCAGCTTACGCCAGAGACTAAGAGAGACCCAGTACTTC. Its protein is CASSLRQRLRETQYF.

This clonotype appeared a few times. The chain uses TRBV7-2 and TRBJ1-5; the D is unclear. The CDR3 totals 14 residues. The germline V gene has CDR1 SGHTA and CDR2 FQGNSA. Trimming shortened V by 5 bases and J by 3 bases, and 11 bases separated the two germline ends. CDR3 sequence (DNA): TGTGCCAGCAGCGCGGTCGAGGTCAATCAGCCCCAGCATTTT. It yields the protein CASSAVEVNQPQHF.

The V gene is TRBV3-1, the J gene TRBJ2-2; D gene unclear. The CDR3 contains 15 residues. V lost 1 base and J lost 7, with 13 bases in between. CDR1 is LGHDT, CDR2 YNNKEL, per germline (reference sequence). The DNA of the CDR3 is TGTGCCAGCAGCCAAGGGTCGAGTGCCAACGGGGAGCTGTTTTTT. It codes for CASSQGSSANGELFF. Together with reference TRBV3-1 and TRBJ2-2, the CDR3 gives the full variable domain: DTAVSQTPKYLVTQMGNDKSIKCEQNLGHDTMYWYKQDSKKFLKIMFSYNNKELIINETVPNRFSPKSPDKAHLNLHINSLELGDSAVYFCASSQGSSANGELFFGEGSRLTVL.

In this sample, this clonotype turned up a few times. The chain couples TRBV9 to TRBJ1-1; D is uncertain. Germline CDR1 reads SGDLS; CDR2 reads YYNGEE. This CDR3 has 13 amino acids. V was shortened by 3 bases and J by 1 base, with 7 bases between the two germline ends. CDR3 amino acids: CASSGHTNTEAFF. For the CDR3, the DNA is TGTGCCAGCAGCGGACATACGAACACTGAAGCTTTCTTT.

This chain links TRBV7-7 with TRBJ2-2, with D uncertain. The CDR3 consists of 15 residues. Germline-derived CDR1 and CDR2 are SSHAT and FNYEAQ (reference sequence). The ends were cut back, 1 base at V and 2 bases at J, with 8 bases in the middle. CDR3 in amino acids: CASSLGTLNTGELFF. For the CDR3, the DNA is TGTGCCAGCAGCTTAGGCACCCTTAACACCGGGGAGCTGTTTTTT.

This clonotype came up many times. The chain links TRBV4-3 to TRBJ1-4; D gene unclear. CDR3 length: 15 residues. Germline CDR1 reads LGHNA; CDR2 reads YSLEER. Trimming stripped 1 base from V and 4 bases from J, with 10 bases between. The CDR3 here is CASSQAHNFNEKLFF. The CDR3 DNA follows: TGCGCCAGCAGCCAAGCACACAATTTTAATGAAAAACTGTTTTTT.

The J gene is TRBJ2-3, the V gene TRBV9; weak D call: TRBD2 (5 bases). V was trimmed by 3 bases and J by 8 bases, leaving 10 bases between them. Per germline, CDR1 SGDLS and CDR2 YYNGEE. This CDR3 has 12 amino acids. The CDR3 here is CASSGEGGTQYF. The CDR3 coding sequence is TGTGCCAGCAGCGGAGAAGGAGGTACGCAGTATTTT.

This clonotype was seen more than once but under ten times. The chain has TRBV15 and TRBJ1-5; unclear D gene. This CDR3 has 15 amino acids. CDR1 and CDR2 from the germline V gene are LNHNV and YYDKDF (reference sequence). The V end was cut by 7 bases, the J end by 0 bases, with 13 bases between. CDR3 sequence reads: CATNGKGHSNQPQHF. Written as DNA, the CDR3 is TGTGCCACCAACGGGAAAGGGCATAGCAATCAGCCCCAGCATTTT.

This clonotype was counted a few times. The chain carries TRBV5-1 and TRBJ2-3, with 9 bases aligning to TRBD2. The CDR3 length is 18 residues. In germline, CDR1 is SGHRS, CDR2 YFSETQ. Trimming cost V 4 bases and J 3 bases; bases outside gene matches: 15. Here the CDR3 reads CASSVAGWRGGWTDTQYF. CDR3 sequence (DNA): TGCGCCAGCAGCGTGGCGGGCTGGCGGGGGGGCTGGACAGATACGCAGTATTTT.

This clonotype was recorded many times. This sequence joins TRBV11-2 and TRBJ2-5; 7 bases map to TRBD1. Germline V gives CDR1 SGHAT, CDR2 FQNNGV. CDR3 length: 14 amino acids. The V segment lost 5 bases and the J segment 6 bases; nucleotides outside the gene matches: 9. DNA of the CDR3: TGTGCCAGCAGCCACTTAAGGGGGCTGAAGACCCAGTACTTC. This encodes CASSHLRGLKTQYF. Complete variable domain (other parts from reference TRBV11-2 and TRBJ2-5): EAGVAQSPRYKIIEKRQSVAFWCNPISGHATLYWYQQILGQGPKLLIQFQNNGVVDDSQLPKDRFSAERLKGVDSTLKIQPAKLEDSAVYLCASSHLRGLKTQYFGPGTRLLVL.

The chain couples TRBV6-1 to TRBJ1-1; no firm D call. The germline V gene encodes CDR1 MNHNS and CDR2 SASEGT. This CDR3 comprises 13 residues. Between the trimmed V and J ends, which lost 6 bases and 3 bases, there was a span of 11 bases. The CDR3 bases are TGTGCCAGCAGATGGTTCTACGACACTGAAGCTTTCTTT. Encoded protein: CASRWFYDTEAFF.

In its sample, this clonotype was seen many times. V usage is TRBV29-1 and J usage is TRBJ2-3; 8 bases agree with TRBD2. CDR1 and CDR2 from the germline V gene are SQVTM and ANQGSEA. J gave up 3 bases and V 0 bases, and 8 bases lay outside the gene matches. CDR3 length: 16 amino acids. CDR3 coding DNA: TGCAGCGTTGAAGATGGCGGGGGGATAGGGACAGATACGCAGTATTTT. Its protein is CSVEDGGGIGTDTQYF.

This clonotype was seen a handful of times. The V call is TRBV12-3 or TRBV12-4, the J call TRBJ2-5; possibly TRBD1 or TRBD2 for D (6 bases each). Trimming stripped 7 bases from V and 2 bases from J, with 17 bases between. The CDR3 is 15 amino acids. Here the CDR3 DNA reads TGTGCCAGCACCCACTGGGGGGCGGGTCAAGAGACCCAGTACTTC. Protein sequence: CASTHWGAGQETQYF.